These T cell receptor beta chains were read from a single sample in a study of blood T cell repertoires in COVID-19. The repertoire was sequenced with immunoSEQ multiplex PCR; TCRdb's copy has only in-frame clones and lacks some. Found here are 290,000 or so clones, roughly 80% of them singletons; the top ten hold less than 5.5%. Sequences were obtained from PBMCs or T cells enriched from blood (not recorded which). Source of these receptors: a man aged 35 to 55 who had been exposed to COVID-19. The CDR3 runs from the conserved cysteine through the conserved F or W. The order of the fields is D gene, clone size, CDR3 length, J gene, V gene, CDR3 DNA, CDR3 protein. A D gene is named only where the DNA matches it firmly. Clone sizes are given selectively: once, few, many, or a class where the clone is expanded.

>-|-|14|TRBJ1-1|TRBV19
TGTGCCAGTAGTATCCCAGGGGAGAACACTGAAGCTTTCTTT
CASSIPGENTEAFF
>-|-|14|TRBJ1-5|TRBV4-2
TGTGCCAGCAGCCAAGATAGGGGGAATCAGCCCCAGCATTTT
CASSQDRGNQPQHF
>TRBD2|-|15|TRBJ2-1|TRBV7-9
TGTGCCAGCAGCTTAGATGGAAGCGGGGGACGGGCCCAGTTCTTC
CASSLDGSGGRAQFF
>TRBD2|once|15|TRBJ2-1|TRBV7-9
TGTGCCATACATGGCGGGACTAGCGGGATCGGTGAGCAGTTCTTC
CAIHGGTSGIGEQFF
>-|-|14|TRBJ2-3|TRBV5-4
TGTGCCAGCAGTTCGGGACTTGAGACAGATACGCAGTATTTT
CASSSGLETDTQYF
>-|-|15|TRBJ1-4|TRBV24-1
TGTGCCACCAGTGTCCGGAGAAGTGCTAATGAAAAACTGTTTTTT
CATSVRRSANEKLFF
>-|-|15|TRBJ2-3|TRBV5-1
TGCGCCAGCAGCTTGGGTGCAGGGAGCACAGATACGCAGTATTTT
CASSLGAGSTDTQYF
>-|-|14|TRBJ1-1|TRBV5-1
TGCGCCAGCAGCTTGGGACAGCCGAACACTGAAGCTTTCTTT
CASSLGQPNTEAFF
>-|-|16|TRBJ2-3|TRBV10-1
TGCGCCAGCAGTGAGTCCGGGAGAGAAAGCACAGATACGCAGTATTTT
CASSESGRESTDTQYF
>TRBD2|-|15|TRBJ2-1|TRBV6-5
TGTGCCAGCATATCCGGACTAGCGGGGATGAATGAGCAGTTCTTC
CASISGLAGMNEQFF
>-|-|14|TRBJ1-1|TRBV7-9
TGTGCCAGCAGCTTAGGGGGAGGAGGCACTGAAGCTTTCTTT
CASSLGGGGTEAFF
>-|few|12|TRBJ1-1|TRBV12-3/TRBV12-4
TGTGCCAGCAGTCCCTCCGCGACTGAAGCTTTCTTT
CASSPSATEAFF
>-|-|13|TRBJ2-1|TRBV19
TGTGCCAGTAGTAGGCTGTTCTACAATGAGCAGTTCTTC
CASSRLFYNEQFF
>TRBD1|-|14|TRBJ1-2|TRBV6-5
TGTGCCAGCAGGGTAACAGGGGGCAGGACTGGCTACACCTTC
CASRVTGGRTGYTF
>-|-|14|TRBJ2-7|TRBV9
TGTGCCAGCAGCGGATCGGACAGTCCCTACGAGCAGTACTTC
CASSGSDSPYEQYF
>-|-|14|TRBJ1-1|TRBV28
TGTGCCAGCACCACCTTGCGGGGAGGCACTGAAGCTTTCTTT
CASTTLRGGTEAFF
>TRBD2|-|15|TRBJ2-5|TRBV18
TGTGCCAGCGAAGCTCGCGGGAGGGGCCAAGAGACCCAGTACTTC
CASEARGRGQETQYF
>TRBD1|-|13|TRBJ1-2|TRBV29-1
TGCAGCGTCCGTGGGACAGGGGTCGGTGGCTACACCTTC
CSVRGTGVGGYTF
>-|-|15|TRBJ2-2|TRBV5-4
TGTGCCAGCAGCTTGGTGCGGGATAGGGCTGGGGAGCTGTTTTTT
CASSLVRDRAGELFF
>-|-|15|TRBJ2-3|TRBV5-1
TGCGCCAGCGGATTAGAGGGGGAACCCACAGATACGCAGTATTTT
CASGLEGEPTDTQYF
>-|-|13|TRBJ1-5|TRBV29-1
TGCAGCGTAAGACAGGATCGCAATCAGCCCCAGCATTTT
CSVRQDRNQPQHF
>TRBD1|-|13|TRBJ1-5|TRBV30
TGTGCCTGGAGTGTACAGGGGTCTGAGCCCCAGCATTTT
CAWSVQGSEPQHF
>-|-|17|TRBJ1-3|TRBV18
TGTGCCAGCTCACCAACCACATTACAGGGATCTGGAAACACCATATATTTT
CASSPTTLQGSGNTIYF
>TRBD2|-|16|TRBJ2-2|TRBV7-6
TGTGCCAGCAGCCAGACTAGCGGGAGGGCCTCTGGGGAGCTGTTTTTT
CASSQTSGRASGELFF
>-|-|11|TRBJ1-1|TRBV21-1
TGTGCCAGCGAGGGTTGCTCTGAAGCTTTCTTT
CASEGCSEAFF
>-|-|16|TRBJ2-7|TRBV4-2
TGTGCCAGCTCTTCCGTCCTGGGAGATATTGCGGGGGAGCAGTACTTC
CASSSVLGDIAGEQYF
>-|-|15|TRBJ2-1|TRBV21-1
TGTGCCAGCAGCCCCCAAGCGGGTGGTGCCAATGAGCAGTTCTTC
CASSPQAGGANEQFF
>-|-|13|TRBJ2-3|TRBV2
TGTGCCAGCAGTAGAATTAGCTCAGATACGCAGTATTTT
CASSRISSDTQYF
>TRBD2|-|15|TRBJ2-7|TRBV5-4
TGTGCCAGCAGCCAAGGGACTAAGAACATCTACGAGCAGTACTTC
CASSQGTKNIYEQYF
>-|-|12|TRBJ1-1|TRBV5-1
TGCGCCAGCAGCCTAAATCCAGGGGAAGCTTTCTTT
CASSLNPGEAFF
>-|-|14|TRBJ2-5|TRBV7-9
TGTGCCAGCAGCTTAGGGGGCATAGAAGAGACCCAGTACTTC
CASSLGGIEETQYF
>-|-|15|TRBJ2-5|TRBV28
TGTGCCAGCAGTCCTACAGAAAACCTACGAGAGACCCAGTACTTC
CASSPTENLRETQYF
>-|-|15|TRBJ2-7|TRBV2
TGTGCCAGCATCTTGGAAGGGTTCGCAGCGGACGAGCAGTACTTC
CASILEGFAADEQYF
>TRBD1|few|15|TRBJ2-7|TRBV28
TGTGCCAGCAGTTTTGAACCCGGGACAGGGTACGAGCAGTACTTC
CASSFEPGTGYEQYF
>TRBD2|-|19|TRBJ2-3|TRBV23-1
TGCGCCAGCAGTCAATCGAGGACTAGCGGGAGCCGCAGCACAGATACGCAGTATTTT
CASSQSRTSGSRSTDTQYF
>TRBD2|-|16|TRBJ2-1|TRBV27
TGTGCCAGCAGGAGGGGGGGGACTAGCGGACACAATGAGCAGTTCTTC
CASRRGGTSGHNEQFF
>-|many|11|TRBJ1-1|TRBV5-5
TGTGCCAGCAGCTTGACTTTACAGGCTTTCTTT
CASSLTLQAFF
>TRBD1|-|15|TRBJ1-4|TRBV19
TGTGCCAGTAGTCCAGGGGACAGGAGGAACGAAAAACTGTTTTTT
CASSPGDRRNEKLFF
>TRBD1|-|16|TRBJ1-1|TRBV18
TGTGCCAGCTCACCCCCCCCGGGACAGGGGACAGCTGAAGCTTTCTTT
CASSPPPGQGTAEAFF
>-|-|12|TRBJ2-7|TRBV2
TGTGCCAGCAGTGAGGGGAGCTACGAGCAGTACTTC
CASSEGSYEQYF
>-|-|14|TRBJ2-7|TRBV3-1/TRBV3-2
TGTGCCAGCAGCCCCGGAATCCTAGGTGGCGAGCAGTACTTC
CASSPGILGGEQYF